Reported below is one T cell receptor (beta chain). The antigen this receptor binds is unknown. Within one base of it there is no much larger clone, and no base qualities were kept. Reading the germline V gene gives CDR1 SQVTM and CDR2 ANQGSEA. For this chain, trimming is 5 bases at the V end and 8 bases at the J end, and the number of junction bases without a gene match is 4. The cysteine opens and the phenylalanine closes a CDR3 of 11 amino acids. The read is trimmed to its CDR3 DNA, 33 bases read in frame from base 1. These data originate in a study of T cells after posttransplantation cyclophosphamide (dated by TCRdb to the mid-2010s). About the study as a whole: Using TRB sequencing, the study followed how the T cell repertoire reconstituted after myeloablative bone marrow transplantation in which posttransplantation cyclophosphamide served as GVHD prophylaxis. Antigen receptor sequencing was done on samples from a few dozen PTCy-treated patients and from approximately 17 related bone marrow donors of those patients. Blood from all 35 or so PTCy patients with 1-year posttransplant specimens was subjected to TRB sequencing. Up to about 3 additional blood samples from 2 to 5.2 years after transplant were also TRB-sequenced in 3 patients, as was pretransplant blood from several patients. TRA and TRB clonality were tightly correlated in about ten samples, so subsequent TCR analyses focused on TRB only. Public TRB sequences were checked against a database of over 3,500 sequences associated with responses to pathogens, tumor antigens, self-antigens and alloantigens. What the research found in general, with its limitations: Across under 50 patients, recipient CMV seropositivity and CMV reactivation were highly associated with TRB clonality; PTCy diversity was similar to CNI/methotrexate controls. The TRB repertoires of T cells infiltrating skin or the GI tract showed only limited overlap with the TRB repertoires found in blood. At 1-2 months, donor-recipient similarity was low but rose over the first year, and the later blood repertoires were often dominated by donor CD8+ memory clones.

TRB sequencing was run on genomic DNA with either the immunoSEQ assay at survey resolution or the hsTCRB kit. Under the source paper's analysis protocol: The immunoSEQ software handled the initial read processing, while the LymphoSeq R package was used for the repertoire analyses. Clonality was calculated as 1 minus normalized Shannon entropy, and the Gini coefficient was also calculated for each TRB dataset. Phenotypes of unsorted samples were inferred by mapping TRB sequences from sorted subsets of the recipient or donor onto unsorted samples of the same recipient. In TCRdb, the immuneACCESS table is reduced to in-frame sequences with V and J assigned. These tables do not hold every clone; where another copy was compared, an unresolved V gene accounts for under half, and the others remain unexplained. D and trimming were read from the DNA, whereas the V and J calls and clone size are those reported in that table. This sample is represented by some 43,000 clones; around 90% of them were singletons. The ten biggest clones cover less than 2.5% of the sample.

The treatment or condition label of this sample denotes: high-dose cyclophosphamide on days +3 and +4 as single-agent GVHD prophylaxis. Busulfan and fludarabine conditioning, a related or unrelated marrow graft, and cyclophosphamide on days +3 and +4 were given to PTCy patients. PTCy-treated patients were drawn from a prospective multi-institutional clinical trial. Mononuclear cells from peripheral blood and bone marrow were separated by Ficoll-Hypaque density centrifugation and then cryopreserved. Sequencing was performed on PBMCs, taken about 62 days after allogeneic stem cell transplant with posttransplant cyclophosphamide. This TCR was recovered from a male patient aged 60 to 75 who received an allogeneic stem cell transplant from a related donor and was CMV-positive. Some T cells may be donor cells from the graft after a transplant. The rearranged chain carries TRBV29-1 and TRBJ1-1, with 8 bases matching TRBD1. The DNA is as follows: TGCAGCGTTTACAGACAGGGGGAAGCTTTCTTT. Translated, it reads CSVYRQGEAFF.